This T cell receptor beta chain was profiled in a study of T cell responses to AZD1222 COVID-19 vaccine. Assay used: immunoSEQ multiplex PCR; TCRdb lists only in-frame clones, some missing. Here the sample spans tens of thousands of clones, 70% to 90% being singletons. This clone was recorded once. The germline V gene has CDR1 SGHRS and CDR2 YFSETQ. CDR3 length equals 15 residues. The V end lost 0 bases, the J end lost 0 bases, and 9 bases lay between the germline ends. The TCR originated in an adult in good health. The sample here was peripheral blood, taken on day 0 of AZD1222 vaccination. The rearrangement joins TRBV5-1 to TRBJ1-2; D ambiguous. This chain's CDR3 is CASSLAHGANYGYTF. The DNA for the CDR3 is TGCGCCAGCAGCTTGGCACACGGAGCTAACTATGGCTACACCTTC.